This T cell receptor (beta chain) is from a study of blood T cell repertoires in COVID-19 (dated by TCRdb to 2018 to 2021). Broadly, across the study: Samples covering the acute and convalescent phases of COVID-19 were provided by collaborators in the United States, Italy and Spain. The material from the prospective study consisted of cDNA or gDNA derived from T cells, B-cell-depleted T cells, or PBMCs. The dataset comprised deeply sampled blood TCRbeta repertoires from subjects exposed to, actively infected with, or recovered from COVID-19. The repertoires were released in a freely available public database meant as a resource for research on the immune response to SARS-CoV-2. Samples came from the ongoing ImmuneRACE study (first 160 participants) plus 1,254 subjects from 6 global collaborators. Sample metadata almost always included a de-identified subject ID, COVID-19 status, age in years and sex. HLA class I and class II types, where available, came from metadata supplied by the sample provider rather than from assay-based typing.

This clone was counted a single time. The antigen it binds to is not known. The input lacks base qualities; no much larger clone sits a single base away. TCRbeta CDR3 regions were amplified from genomic DNA by means of the immunoSEQ Assay, a bias-controlled multiplex PCR. The original methods were these. Nucleated cell counts per sample were estimated from amplification of reference gene primers within the assay. Sequence reads were collapsed and filtered to measure the absolute abundance of every unique TCRbeta CDR3 rearrangement. For each sample, productive Simpson clonality was calculated as the square root of Simpson's diversity index across productive rearrangements. TCRdb took over this immuneACCESS table, retaining in-frame rearrangements with V and J assigned. Such tables are incomplete; in checked studies, under half of the missing clones stem from an unresolved V gene, and the remainder is unexplained. Clone size and the V and J calls come from that table; the DNA yielded D and trimming. Across this sample there are roughly 200,000 clones, with roughly 87% seen only once. The ten biggest clones cover under 2.5% of the sample.

Broad study findings and their caveats: Clinical and demographic metadata were provided uncurated, with the amount varying by source and participant.

Participants in the prospective study were enrolled through a virtual design, were aged about 18 to 100 years, and lived in approximately 24 United States geographic areas. In the prospective study, participants were assigned to cohorts based on the clinical history participants reported in a screening survey and a study questionnaire. Mobile phlebotomists in the prospective study collected whole blood, serum and a nasopharyngeal or oropharyngeal swab from every participant. Prospective study participants could optionally give additional blood draws and questionnaires over an approximately 2-month period. Blood samples from the prospective study were shipped frozen or at room temperature prior to DNA extraction. This sequence originates from a woman in her thirties or forties with acute COVID-19. Source material: PBMCs or T cells enriched from blood (not recorded which).

The CDR3 corresponds to CASRKDSESPNYGYTF. The sequence in DNA is TGTGCCAGTAGGAAGGACAGTGAAAGTCCTAACTATGGCTACACCTTC. Recombination connected TRBV19 to TRBJ1-2, with TRBD1 as a weak D call on 6 bases. The CDR3 holds 16 amino acids from the cysteine to the phenylalanine. Here the CDR3 DNA is all that survives: 48 bases in frame from base 1. CDR1 and CDR2 are drawn from the germline V gene (reference sequence): LNHDA, SQIVND. The junction shows trimming of 6 bases on V and 0 bases on J, plus 17 bases between the germline ends.